The 2 T cell receptor beta chains listed next were all sequenced from one sample in a study of PD-L1 blockade in urothelial cancer. Time point described: peripheral blood 6 weeks after treatment start. Here immunoSEQ multiplex PCR was the method, and the copy in TCRdb shows in-frame clones only, minus some. The sample comprises around 110,000 clones, roughly 90% of which are singletons, and approximately 3.8% rests with the top ten. The source was PBMCs, collected around atezolizumab (anti-PD-L1) treatment. The receptors were sampled from a man in his sixties with urothelial cancer.

The rearrangement joins TRBV4-2 to TRBJ2-1, with TRBD2 identical over 7 bases. The germline V gene has CDR1 LGHNA and CDR2 YNFKEQ. J was trimmed by 4 bases and V by 1 base; bases with no gene match: 7. The CDR3 has 16 amino acids. DNA for the CDR3: TGTGCCAGCAGCCAAGCTACGAGCGGGGATTACAATGAGCAGTTCTTC. This sequence encodes CASSQATSGDYNEQFF.

This clone appeared once. The chain has TRBV10-3 and TRBJ1-2; perhaps TRBD1 as D (6 bases). Germline-derived CDR1 and CDR2 are ENHRY and SYGVKD. The CDR3 has 13 amino acids. V was pared by 7 bases and J by 2 bases, with 11 bases between. CDR3 in DNA: TGTGCCATCACTAAGACAGGCAACTATGGCTACACCTTC. Translation: CAITKTGNYGYTF.